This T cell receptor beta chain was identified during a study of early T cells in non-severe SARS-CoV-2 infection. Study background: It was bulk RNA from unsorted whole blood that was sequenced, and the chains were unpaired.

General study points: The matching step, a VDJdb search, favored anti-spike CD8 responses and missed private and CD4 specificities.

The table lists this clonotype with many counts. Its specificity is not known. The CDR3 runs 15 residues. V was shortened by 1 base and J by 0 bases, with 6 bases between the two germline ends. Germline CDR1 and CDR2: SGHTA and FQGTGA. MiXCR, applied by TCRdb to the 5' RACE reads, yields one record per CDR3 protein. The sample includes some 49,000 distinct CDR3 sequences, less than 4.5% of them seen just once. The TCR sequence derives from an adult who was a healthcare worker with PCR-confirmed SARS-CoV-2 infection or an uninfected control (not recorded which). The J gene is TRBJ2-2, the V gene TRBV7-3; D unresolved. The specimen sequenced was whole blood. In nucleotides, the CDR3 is TGTGCCAGCAGCTTAAACTCCGCGAACACCGGGGAGCTGTTTTTT. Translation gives CASSLNSANTGELFF.